Detailed here is one T cell receptor (beta chain). CDR1 and CDR2 (germline): LGHNA, YSLEER. This CDR3 has 19 amino acids. With 0 bases clipped from V and 1 base from J, the junction kept 11 bases outside the gene matches. Sample-barcoded 5' priming and a J-beta primer mix drove a second PCR of 7 to 11 cycles. Each CDR3 protein is one row after TCRdb ran MiXCR on the 5' RACE reads. The sample lists approximately 800,000 distinct CDR3 sequences, roughly 46% occurring once. These data are taken from a study of blood T cells in healthy people across ages. The chain has TRBV4-3 and TRBJ2-3; 9 nucleotides match TRBD2. The material sequenced was blood. The receptor was isolated from a man older than 75 in good health. CDR3 in DNA: TGCGCCAGCAGCCAAGAGGCTAGCGGGACCCACCCGGGCACAGATACGCAGTATTTT. Translating gives CASSQEASGTHPGTDTQYF.